This T cell receptor (beta chain) was documented in a study of T cells in Graves' hyperthyroidism and ophthalmopathy. Findings and limits, study-wide: Ophthalmopathy was identified by the model a median approximately six months ahead of onset.

V shed 6 bases and J shed 7 bases, with 15 bases lying between them. Germline values: CDR1 MNHEY, CDR2 SVGAGI. The CDR3 length is 13 residues. It was less than 13 ml of fresh peripheral blood that supplied the PBMCs. Amplified TCR beta CDR3 regions came from RNA transcripts. The study used the HTBI primer set for a first-round RT-PCR of the TCR CDR3. TCRdb independently ran MiXCR on the multiplex PCR reads; one entry per CDR3 protein. The repertoire consists of around 100,000 distinct CDR3 sequences, with less than 55% occurring once and the leading ten covering about 25%. The sample holds many counts of this clonotype. Its cognate antigen is unknown.

Specimen: blood. V gene TRBV6-5 combines with J gene TRBJ1-2; no clear D. This TCR derives from a man in his forties with Graves' hyperthyroidism. The CDR3 protein is CASSPPSPGGYTF. The CDR3 DNA sequence: TGTGCCAGCAGCCCTCCGTCTCCTGGTGGCTACACCTTC.